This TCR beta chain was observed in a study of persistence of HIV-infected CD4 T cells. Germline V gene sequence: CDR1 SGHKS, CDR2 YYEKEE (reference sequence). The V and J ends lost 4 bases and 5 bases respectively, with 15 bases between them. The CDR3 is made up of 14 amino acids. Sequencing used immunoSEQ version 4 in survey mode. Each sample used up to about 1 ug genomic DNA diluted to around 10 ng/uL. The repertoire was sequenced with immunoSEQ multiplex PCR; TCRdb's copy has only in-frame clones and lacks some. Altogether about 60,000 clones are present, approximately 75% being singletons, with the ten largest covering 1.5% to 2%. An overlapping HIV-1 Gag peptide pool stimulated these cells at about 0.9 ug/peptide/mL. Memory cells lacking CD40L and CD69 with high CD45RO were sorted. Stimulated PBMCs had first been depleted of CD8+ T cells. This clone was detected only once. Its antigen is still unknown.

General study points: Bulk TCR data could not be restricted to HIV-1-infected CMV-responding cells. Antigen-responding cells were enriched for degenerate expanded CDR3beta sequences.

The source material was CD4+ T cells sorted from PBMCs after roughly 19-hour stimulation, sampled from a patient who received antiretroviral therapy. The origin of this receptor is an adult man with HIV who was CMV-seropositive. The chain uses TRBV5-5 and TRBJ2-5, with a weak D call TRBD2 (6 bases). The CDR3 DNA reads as TGTGCCAGCAGCAGGAGGGACCTCGTGGAGACCCAGTACTTC. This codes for CASSRRDLVETQYF. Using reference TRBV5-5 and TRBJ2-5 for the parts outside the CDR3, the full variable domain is DAGVTQSPTHLIKTRGQQVTLRCSPISGHKSVSWYQQVLGQGPQFIFQYYEKEERGRGNFPDRFSARQFPNYSSELNVNALLLGDSALYLCASSRRDLVETQYFGPGTRLLVL.